The 29 T cell receptor beta chains listed next were all sequenced from one sample in a study of blood T cell repertoires in COVID-19. Here immunoSEQ multiplex PCR was the method, and the copy in TCRdb shows in-frame clones only, minus some. The sample lists roughly 430,000 clones; about 88% were seen once. Sequences were obtained from PBMCs or T cells enriched from blood (not recorded which). These receptors all come from a woman between 18 and 30 years old who had been exposed to COVID-19.

This sequence joins TRBV7-9 and TRBJ1-4, with TRBD1 identical over 7 bases. V trimming: 4 bases; J trimming: 7 bases; junction bases outside the gene matches: 15. The CDR3 spans 17 residues. CDR1 and CDR2 (germline): SEHNR, FQNEAQ (reference sequence). CDR3 protein: CASSSTTYRGGFEKLFF. DNA of the CDR3: TGTGCCAGCAGCTCCACCACCTACAGGGGTGGATTTGAAAAACTGTTTTTT. Supplemented by reference TRBV7-9 and TRBJ1-4, the full variable domain reads DTGVSQNPRHKITKRGQNVTFRCDPISEHNRLYWYRQTLGQGPEFLTYFQNEAQLEKSRLLSDRFSAERPKGSFSTLEIQRTEQGDSAMYLCASSSTTYRGGFEKLFFGSGTQLSVL.

This clone was observed a handful of times. The rearrangement links TRBV14 to TRBJ2-3; weak D call: TRBD2 (5 bases). CDR3 length: 18 amino acids. Between the trimmed V and J ends, which lost 5 bases and 6 bases, there was a span of 27 bases. Germline CDR1 SGHDN, CDR2 FVKESK. The CDR3: CASSLGIVVAAGGDTQYF. CDR3 DNA: TGTGCCAGCAGCTTAGGGATAGTCGTCGCGGCGGGCGGGGATACGCAGTATTTT.

V is TRBV6-4 and J is TRBJ1-6; perhaps TRBD1 as D (6 bases). In germline, CDR1 is MRHNA, CDR2 SNTAGT. Deletions cut 3 bases from V and 6 bases from J, with 9 bases between. CDR3 length equals 14 residues. DNA of the CDR3: TGTGCCAGCAGTGAGGGGGCGAGTAATTCACCCCTCCACTTT. Residues: CASSEGASNSPLHF.

The chain links TRBV28 to TRBJ1-1; 7 bases line up with TRBD1. CDR1 is MDHEN and CDR2 is SYDVKM in the germline V gene. V shed 3 bases, J shed 1 base, and the junction held 5 bases outside the gene matches. This CDR3 is 15 amino acids long. CDR3 in DNA: TGTGCCAGCAGTTTGGCAGGGGGTGGGAACACTGAAGCTTTCTTT. It translates to CASSLAGGGNTEAFF.

DNA for the CDR3: TGTGCCAGCAGTGAAGGCTTCGTCAGGGGGGCCACTGAAGCTTTCTTT. Translated, it gives CASSEGFVRGATEAFF. The chain uses TRBV25-1 and TRBJ1-1, with 7 bases lining up with TRBD1. With V trimmed by 2 bases and J by 4 bases, 10 bases remained unmatched. The CDR3 length is 16 residues. Germline lookup yields CDR1 MGHDK and CDR2 SYGVNS.

The rearrangement links TRBV27 to TRBJ2-3; unclear D gene. Trimming took off 0 bases at V and 2 bases at J, with 12 bases between the two ends. This CDR3 spans 16 amino acids. Germline CDR1 is MNHEY and CDR2 is SMNVEV (reference sequence). CDR3 sequence reads: CASSLSGQVATDTQYF. The CDR3 region has the DNA TGTGCCAGCAGTTTATCTGGGCAGGTCGCCACAGATACGCAGTATTTT.

Comment on this clone: The same CDR3 is also encoded by other DNA sequences in this sample. The DNA of the CDR3 is TGTGCCAGCTCATCTGGCAGGGGTTACGAGCAGTACTTC. Amino acid sequence: CASSSGRGYEQYF. The chain has TRBV12-3 or TRBV12-4 and TRBJ2-7; D might be TRBD1 (6 bases). V was clipped by 8 bases and J by 4 bases, with 15 bases between them. This CDR3 region has 13 residues.

The chain links TRBV2 to TRBJ2-1, with a possible D match to TRBD1 (5 bases). Trimming took off 4 bases at V and 3 bases at J, with 10 bases between the two ends. CDR3 length equals 14 residues. CDR1 is SNHLY, CDR2 FYNNEI, per germline. CDR3 sequence (DNA): TGTGCCAGCAGTGCAGGTGGACACTACAATGAGCAGTTCTTC. Translated: CASSAGGHYNEQFF.

The V and J genes are TRBV14 and TRBJ2-7; D remains ambiguous. The V end lost 0 bases, the J end lost 2 bases, and 8 bases lay between the germline ends. CDR1 is SGHDN, CDR2 FVKESK, per germline. The CDR3 extends over 14 amino acids. The CDR3 reads CASSQDLTPYEQYF. In nucleotides, the CDR3 is TGTGCCAGCAGCCAAGATCTGACTCCCTACGAGCAGTACTTC.

J is TRBJ1-4 and V is TRBV19; 7 bases align to TRBD1. The CDR3 extends over 15 amino acids. V shed 3 bases, J shed 1 base, and the junction held 2 bases outside the gene matches. The germline V gene has CDR1 LNHDA and CDR2 SQIVND (reference sequence). For the CDR3, the DNA is TGTGCCAGTAGTATCGGGACAGAAACTAATGAAAAACTGTTTTTT. Translating gives CASSIGTETNEKLFF.

J is TRBJ1-3 and V is TRBV28, with D perhaps TRBD1 (6 bases). The CDR3 contains 17 residues. CDR1 is MDHEN and CDR2 is SYDVKM in the germline V gene. The V and J ends lost 9 bases and 0 bases respectively, with 21 bases between them. CDR3 nucleotide sequence: TGTGCCAGTAACGAATTCCTACAGGGCCACTCTGGAAACACCATATATTTT. Protein product: CASNEFLQGHSGNTIYF.

The chain couples TRBV3-1 (or the pseudogene TRBV3-2) to TRBJ1-6, with D perhaps TRBD1 (5 bases). Trimming pared 3 bases from V and 7 bases from J, leaving 13 bases between. Germline CDR1 reads LGHDT; CDR2 reads YNNKEL (reference sequence). The CDR3 consists of 15 residues. The CDR3 spells CASSQYGGRNSPLHF. The CDR3 DNA reads TGTGCCAGCAGCCAGTACGGGGGAAGGAATTCACCCCTCCACTTT.

V is TRBV4-3 and J is TRBJ1-4, with D tentatively TRBD1 (5 bases). Trimming removed 5 bases at V and 2 bases at J, with 15 bases between. The CDR3 spans 16 residues. Germline CDR1 is LGHNA and CDR2 is YSLEER. The CDR3 coding sequence is TGCGCCAGCAGCTACGGGGGATCTGGTACTAATGAAAAACTGTTTTTT. It translates to CASSYGGSGTNEKLFF.

The chain carries TRBV6-5 and TRBJ1-1; 8 nucleotides match TRBD1. This CDR3 is built from 14 residues. The germline V gene encodes CDR1 MNHEY and CDR2 SVGAGI. The V and J ends lost 6 bases and 3 bases, in that order; junction bases with no gene match: 6. The CDR3 coding sequence is TGTGCCAGCAGGTTGACAGGGGTTGACACTGAAGCTTTCTTT. It is translated as CASRLTGVDTEAFF.

The J gene is TRBJ2-1, the V gene TRBV9; 7 bases are shared with TRBD1. The CDR3 is made up of 16 amino acids. The germline gives CDR1 SGDLS, CDR2 YYNGEE. V gave up 6 bases and J gave up 2 bases; unmatched junction bases: 11. The CDR3 reads CASTLPRTGTYNEQFF. The CDR3 nucleotides are TGTGCCAGCACCCTGCCCAGGACAGGTACCTACAATGAGCAGTTCTTC.

The rearrangement joins TRBV5-1 to TRBJ2-2; 9 positions agree with TRBD2. The germline CDR1 and CDR2 sequences are SGHRS and YFSETQ. The V segment lost 4 bases and the J segment 7 bases; nucleotides outside the gene matches: 8. CDR3 size: 15 residues. The CDR3 DNA reads TGCGCCAGCAGCCCCGGGACTAGCTTCCACGGGGAGCTGTTTTTT. Its protein is CASSPGTSFHGELFF.

The V gene is TRBV11-2, the J gene TRBJ1-1; perhaps TRBD1 as D (6 bases). CDR1 is SGHAT, CDR2 FQNNGV, per germline. Deletions cut 0 bases from V and 12 bases from J, with 17 bases between. This CDR3 contains 14 residues. The CDR3 sequence is CASSLDYRAGKTFF. DNA for the CDR3: TGTGCCAGCAGCTTAGATTACAGGGCAGGGAAAACTTTCTTT.

The rearrangement joins TRBV2 to TRBJ1-1; weak D call: TRBD1 (6 bases). Trimming left V 5 bases short and J 0 bases short, with 10 bases between. The CDR3 is 14 residues long. In germline, CDR1 is SNHLY, CDR2 FYNNEI. The CDR3: CASSSDRVNTEAFF. The CDR3 bases are TGTGCCAGCAGTTCGGACAGAGTGAACACTGAAGCTTTCTTT.

This clone appeared once. This chain links TRBV29-1 with TRBJ1-2, with 8 bases aligning to TRBD1. The CDR3 covers 13 residues. Trimming at V came to 7 bases and at J to 6 bases, leaving 10 bases not matched to a gene. Germline V CDR1 and CDR2: SQVTM, ANQGSEA. CDR3 amino acids: CSAAGGATDGYTF. The CDR3 coding sequence is TGCAGCGCGGCAGGGGGCGCGACGGATGGCTACACCTTC.

In this sample, this clone turned up once. This chain links TRBV7-8 with TRBJ2-5, with 11 bases lining up with TRBD2. The germline gives CDR1 SGHVS, CDR2 FQNEAQ. The CDR3 has 16 amino acids. The trim removed 5 bases at V and 5 bases at J, leaving 10 bases unmatched. The CDR3 region has the DNA TGTGCCAGCAGCCGAGGCCTAGCGGGGGGTAGGGAGACCCAGTACTTC. Translated: CASSRGLAGGRETQYF. The whole variable domain, filled in from reference TRBV7-8 and TRBJ2-5, reads GAGVSQSPRYKVAKRGQDVALRCDPISGHVSLFWYQQALGQGPEFLTYFQNEAQLDKSGLPSDRFFAERPEGSVSTLKIQRTQQEDSAVYLCASSRGLAGGRETQYFGPGTRLLVL.

This clone was detected a few times. V is TRBV19 and J is TRBJ1-2; D not resolved. The V end lost 10 bases, the J end lost 0 bases, and 15 bases lay between the germline ends. There are 14 residues in the CDR3. The germline gives CDR1 LNHDA, CDR2 SQIVND (reference sequence). The CDR3, as DNA: TGTGCCACGACGGCTGGAGGGACTAACTATGGCTACACCTTC. This codes for CATTAGGTNYGYTF. The variable domain in full, with the rest retrieved from reference TRBV19 and TRBJ1-2, is DGGITQSPKYLFRKEGQNVTLSCEQNLNHDAMYWYRQDPGQGLRLIYYSQIVNDFQKGDIAEGYSVSREKKESFPLTVTSAQKNPTAFYLCATTAGGTNYGYTFGSGTRLTVV.

In this sample, this clone turned up many times. The J gene is TRBJ2-5, the V gene TRBV7-9; a possible D gene is TRBD2 (5 bases). CDR1 and CDR2 (germline): SEHNR, FQNEAQ (reference sequence). With 3 bases removed from V and 0 bases from J, the gap between germline ends came to 8 bases. This CDR3 comprises 14 residues. CDR3 DNA: TGTGCCAGCAGCTTCTCCGGGAACCAAGAGACCCAGTACTTC. Its protein product is CASSFSGNQETQYF.

The CDR3 sequence: CASSATSAERAAYNEQFF. The CDR3 DNA reads as TGTGCCAGCAGCGCGACCTCTGCGGAGCGGGCGGCTTACAATGAGCAGTTCTTC. V is TRBV9 and J is TRBJ2-1; D is possibly TRBD2 (6 bases). The CDR3 has 18 amino acids. In germline, CDR1 is SGDLS, CDR2 YYNGEE. Trimming shortened V by 3 bases and J by 4 bases, and 23 bases separated the two germline ends.

This clone was picked up a small number of times. This chain uses TRBV29-1 with TRBJ1-4; D is perhaps TRBD1 (6 bases). CDR3 size: 13 residues. The ends were cut back, 2 bases at V and 5 bases at J, with 9 bases in the middle. Germline lookup yields CDR1 SQVTM and CDR2 ANQGSEA. The DNA of the CDR3 is TGCAGCGTTGAAAAGGGACAAAATGAAAAACTGTTTTTT. Translation gives CSVEKGQNEKLFF.

This clone was detected only once. V is TRBV5-6 and J is TRBJ1-6; maybe TRBD1 (6 bases). V was clipped by 5 bases and J by 0 bases, with 18 bases between them. The CDR3 is made up of 18 amino acids. The V gene's germline CDR1 is SGHDT and CDR2 YYEEEE. As DNA, the CDR3 is TGTGCCAGCAGTCAAACAGGGCGGGCTTTCTCCTATAATTCACCCCTCCACTTT. Amino acids: CASSQTGRAFSYNSPLHF.

The chain is built from TRBV4-3 and TRBJ2-3; maybe TRBD2 (6 bases). V lost 6 bases and J 4 bases, leaving 17 bases between the germline ends. Per the germline V gene, CDR1 is LGHNA and CDR2 is YSLEER. The CDR3 runs 15 residues. The CDR3 here is CASRAGGPGADTQYF. The DNA of the CDR3 is TGCGCCAGCAGAGCCGGGGGACCTGGGGCAGATACGCAGTATTTT.

This clone has only one observation. The chain recombines TRBV7-2 with TRBJ2-2; no clear D. The CDR3 consists of 15 residues. V was cut by 4 bases and J by 2 bases, with 11 bases left in between. The germline V gene has CDR1 SGHTA and CDR2 FQGNSA. The CDR3 nucleotides read TGTGCCAGCAGCTCCTGGCTCTCTAACACCGGGGAGCTGTTTTTT. Its translation is CASSSWLSNTGELFF.

The chain joins TRBV6-2 or TRBV6-3 to TRBJ1-6; D unclear. Between the trimmed V and J ends, which lost 2 bases and 5 bases, there was a span of 10 bases. Per germline, CDR1 MNHEY and CDR2 SVGEGT. The CDR3 spans 15 residues. CDR3 DNA sequence: TGTGCCAGCAGTTACGGGAGGAGAGATAATTCACCCCTCCACTTT. Amino acid sequence: CASSYGRRDNSPLHF.

This CDR3 reads CASSQQDLGLEELFF. The CDR3 DNA sequence: TGCGCCAGCAGCCAACAAGATCTTGGCCTCGAGGAGCTGTTTTTT. The chain uses TRBV4-1 and TRBJ2-2; D gene unclear. The germline CDR1 and CDR2 sequences are MGHRA and YSYEKL. Trimming removed 2 bases from V and 10 bases from J, with 17 bases in between. The CDR3 totals 15 residues.